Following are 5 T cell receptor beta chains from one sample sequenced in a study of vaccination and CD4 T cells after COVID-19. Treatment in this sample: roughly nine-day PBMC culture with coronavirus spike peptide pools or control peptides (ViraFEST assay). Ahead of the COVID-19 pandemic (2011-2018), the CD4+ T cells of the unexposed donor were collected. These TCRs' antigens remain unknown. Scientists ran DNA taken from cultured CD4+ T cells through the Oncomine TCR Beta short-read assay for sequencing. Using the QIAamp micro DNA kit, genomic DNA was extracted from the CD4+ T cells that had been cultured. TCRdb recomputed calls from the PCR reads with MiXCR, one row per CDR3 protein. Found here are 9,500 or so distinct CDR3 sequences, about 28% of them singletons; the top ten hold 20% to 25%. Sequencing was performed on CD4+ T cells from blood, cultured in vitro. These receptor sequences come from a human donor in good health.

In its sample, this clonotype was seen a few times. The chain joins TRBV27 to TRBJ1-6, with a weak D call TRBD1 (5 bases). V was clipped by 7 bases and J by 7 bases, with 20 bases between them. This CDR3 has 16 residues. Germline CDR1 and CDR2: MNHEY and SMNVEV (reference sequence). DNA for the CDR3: TGTGCCAGCAAAGGCCGGGGACCACGAACCAATTCACCCCTCCACTTT. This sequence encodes CASKGRGPRTNSPLHF.

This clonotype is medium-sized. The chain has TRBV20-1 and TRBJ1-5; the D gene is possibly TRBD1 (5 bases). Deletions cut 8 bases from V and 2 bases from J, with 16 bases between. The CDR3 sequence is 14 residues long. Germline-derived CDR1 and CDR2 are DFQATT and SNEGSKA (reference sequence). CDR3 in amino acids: CSFQRRGGNQPQHF. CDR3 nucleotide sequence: TGCAGTTTCCAGAGGAGGGGAGGCAATCAGCCCCAGCATTTT.

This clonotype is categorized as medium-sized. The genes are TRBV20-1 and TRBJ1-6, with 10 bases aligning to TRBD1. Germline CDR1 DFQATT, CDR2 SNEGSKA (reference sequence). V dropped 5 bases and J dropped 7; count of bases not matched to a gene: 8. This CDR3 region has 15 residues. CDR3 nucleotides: TGCAGTGCTGTGCGACAGGGGGCTCGCAATTCACCCCTCCACTTT. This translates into CSAVRQGARNSPLHF.

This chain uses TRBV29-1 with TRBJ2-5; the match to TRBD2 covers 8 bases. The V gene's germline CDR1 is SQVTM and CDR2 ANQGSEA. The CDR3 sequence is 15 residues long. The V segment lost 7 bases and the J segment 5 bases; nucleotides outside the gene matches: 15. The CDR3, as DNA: TGCAGCGCCGGGGGGGCTGGGGGAGCGAGGGAGACCCAGTACTTC. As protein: CSAGGAGGARETQYF.

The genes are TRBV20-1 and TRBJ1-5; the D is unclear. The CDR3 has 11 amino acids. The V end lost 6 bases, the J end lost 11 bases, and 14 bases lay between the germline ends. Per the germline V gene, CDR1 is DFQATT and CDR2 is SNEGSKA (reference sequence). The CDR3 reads CSAMFGSAQHF. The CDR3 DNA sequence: TGCAGTGCGATGTTTGGCTCGGCCCAGCATTTT.